Below, 10 T cell receptor beta chains from the same sample are listed, as sequenced in a study of blood T cells in healthy people across ages. Alongside a J-beta primer mix, a sample-barcoded 5' primer served in a second PCR lasting roughly 7 to 12 cycles. A single record per CDR3 protein comes from TCRdb applying MiXCR to the 5' RACE reads. This sample has over 700,000 distinct CDR3 sequences; 50% to 65% occur once, and the top ten carry approximately 40%. Sequenced sample: blood. The receptor set was obtained from a man older than 75 in good health.

The table lists this clonotype with a few counts. The chain joins TRBV20-1 to TRBJ2-7; 10 bases align to TRBD1. The CDR3 spans 15 residues. Germline-derived CDR1 and CDR2 are DFQATT and SNEGSKA (reference sequence). Unmatched junction bases numbered 11, after V lost 5 bases and J lost 4 bases. Written as DNA, the CDR3 is TGCAGTGCTGGGGTGACAGGGGGCCTGTCTTACGAGCAGTACTTC. This translates into CSAGVTGGLSYEQYF.

The chain recombines TRBV5-1 with TRBJ2-1; no definite D call. Trimming cost V 3 bases and J 1 base, with 11 bases left between them. Germline assignment: CDR1 SGHRS and CDR2 YFSETQ. The CDR3 is made up of 15 amino acids. The CDR3 loop is CASSWAQVSYNEQFF. The CDR3 DNA is TGCGCCAGCAGCTGGGCCCAGGTTTCCTACAATGAGCAGTTCTTC. The full variable domain, rest sourced from reference TRBV5-1 and TRBJ2-1, is KAGVTQTPRYLIKTRGQQVTLSCSPISGHRSVSWYQQTPGQGLQFLFEYFSETQRNKGNFPGRFSGRQFSNSRSEMNVSTLELGDSALYLCASSWAQVSYNEQFFGPGTRLTVL.

This clonotype was observed a few times. The rearrangement uses TRBV28 and TRBJ1-1, with TRBD1 identical over 7 bases. CDR1 is MDHEN, CDR2 SYDVKM, per germline. This CDR3 has 12 amino acids. Unmatched junction bases numbered 10, after V lost 7 bases and J lost 11 bases. The CDR3 DNA reads TGTGCCAGCACCCTTAAGGGGGCGGGGGCTTTCTTT. Amino acid sequence: CASTLKGAGAFF.

The chain has TRBV27 and TRBJ2-2; D possibly uses TRBD1 or TRBD2 (7 bases each). CDR3 length: 14 amino acids. Germline CDR1 MNHEY, CDR2 SMNVEV (reference sequence). V was clipped by 6 bases and J by 5 bases, with 13 bases between them. CDR3: CASRRQGGTGELFF. CDR3 bases: TGTGCCAGCAGGAGGCAGGGGGGGACCGGGGAGCTGTTTTTT.

With respect to this clonotype: The junction does not match germline at one end; this may be a read error. V gene TRBV27 combines with J gene TRBJ1-1, with D possibly matching TRBD1 (5 bases). In germline, CDR1 is MNHEY, CDR2 SMNVEV (reference sequence). The CDR3 is made up of 14 amino acids. The CDR3 sequence: CASSLLGGNPEAFF. The DNA of the CDR3 is TGTGCCAGCAGCCTGCTGGGGGGGAACCCTGAAGCTTTCTTT.

This clonotype was seen just once. The CDR3 region has the DNA TGCGCCAGCAGCTTGCCGGCGCCGAATGAGCAGTTCTTC. Translation gives CASSLPAPNEQFF. The rearrangement joins TRBV5-1 to TRBJ2-1; D uncertain. This CDR3 comprises 13 residues. Germline CDR1 is SGHRS and CDR2 is YFSETQ. Trimming removed 1 base at V and 7 bases at J, with 9 bases between.

V and J are TRBV20-1 and TRBJ2-3, with 7 bases matching TRBD2. The CDR3 runs to 15 residues. J was trimmed by 14 bases and V by 3 bases; bases with no gene match: 20. CDR1 DFQATT and CDR2 SNEGSKA come from the germline V gene (reference sequence). The CDR3 coding sequence is TGCAGTGCTAGTCTCCCTAGCGGTGAGCACAGATACGCGTATTTT. Translated, it gives CSASLPSGEHRYAYF.

The V and J genes are TRBV12-3 or TRBV12-4 and TRBJ2-3, with unresolved D. V shed 6 bases and J shed 2 bases, with 9 bases lying between them. The CDR3 covers 13 residues. This CDR3 is CASRRTTTDTQYF. CDR3 nucleotide sequence: TGTGCCAGCAGGAGGACGACCACAGATACGCAGTATTTT.

V and J are TRBV20-1 and TRBJ2-1; D uncertain. CDR1 and CDR2 from the germline V gene are DFQATT and SNEGSKA (reference sequence). Trimming removed 3 bases at V and 4 bases at J, with 10 bases between. The CDR3 covers 13 residues. The CDR3: CSASPYRYNEQFF. The CDR3 DNA reads TGCAGTGCTAGCCCCTATAGGTACAATGAGCAGTTCTTC.

A remark on this clonotype: One end of the junction is discordant with germline, which a read error may explain. The chain combines TRBV5-1 with TRBJ2-7; D possibly corresponds to TRBD1 (5 bases). This CDR3 contains 17 residues. Germline assignment: CDR1 SGHRS and CDR2 YFSETQ. CDR3 sequence (DNA): TGCGCCAGCGGCTTGAATACCAGGACATGGACCGATTACGAGCAGTACTTC. It yields the protein CASGLNTRTWTDYEQYF.